This passage covers 26 T cell receptor beta chains from one sample sequenced in a study of T cells in tuberculosis. Libraries were prepared by immunoSEQ multiplex PCR; TCRdb keeps only in-frame clonotypes and omits some of them. The sample carries roughly 19,000 clones, approximately 92% recorded once. Sequencing was carried out using PBMCs. The source is a donor aged 10 to 29 with latent tuberculosis or without tuberculosis infection.

This sequence joins TRBV5-8 and TRBJ1-2; no definite D call. Trimming left V 1 base short and J 6 bases short, with 7 bases between. Germline CDR1 and CDR2: SGHTS and YDEGEE. CDR3 length: 12 amino acids. The CDR3 reads CASSLRPDGYTF. The CDR3 nucleotides read TGTGCCAGCAGCTTGCGTCCAGATGGCTACACCTTC.

The chain joins TRBV6-5 to TRBJ1-6; 9 bases line up with TRBD1. Germline V lookup: CDR1 MNHEY, CDR2 SVGAGI. The CDR3 sequence is 14 residues long. With V trimmed by 6 bases and J by 13 bases, 10 bases remained unmatched. CDR3 sequence: CASRKGQGKFPLHF. CDR3 in DNA: TGTGCCAGCAGGAAGGGACAGGGTAAATTCCCCCTCCACTTT.

CDR3 coding DNA: TGCAGCGTTGAAATACCCCACCTAAGGGGCTTAAAACTGTTTTTT. It translates to CSVEIPHLRGLKLFF. The J gene is TRBJ1-4, the V gene TRBV29-1, with TRBD1 as a possible D gene (5 bases). The CDR3 consists of 15 residues. The V and J ends lost 2 bases and 10 bases respectively, with 20 bases between them. CDR1 is SQVTM and CDR2 is ANQGSEA in the germline V gene.

CDR3 loop: CAWRLSGGSYEQYF. DNA for the CDR3: TGTGCCTGGAGGTTGAGCGGGGGATCCTACGAGCAGTACTTC. The V call is TRBV30, the J call TRBJ2-7; TRBD2 agrees at 8 bases. The CDR3 extends over 14 amino acids. J was trimmed by 1 base and V by 3 bases; bases with no gene match: 5. The germline V gene has CDR1 GTSNPN and CDR2 SVGIG (reference sequence).

The chain combines TRBV5-1 with TRBJ2-2; 11 nucleotides line up with TRBD1. Trimming at V came to 1 base and at J to 4 bases, leaving 6 bases not matched to a gene. This CDR3 has 17 residues. Germline CDR1 SGHRS, CDR2 YFSETQ. The CDR3 bases are TGCGCCAGCAGCTTGTCGTTTGGGACAGGGGGCACCGGGGAGCTGTTTTTT. Protein: CASSLSFGTGGTGELFF.

This chain joins TRBV4-2 and TRBJ1-2; TRBD1 agrees at 8 bases. The V gene end was trimmed by 2 bases and the J gene end by 5 bases; junction bases not matched to a gene: 4. Germline V gene data show CDR1 as LGHNA and CDR2 as YNFKEQ. This CDR3 is built from 14 residues. CDR3 protein: CASSQTGQGYGYTF. For the CDR3, the DNA is TGTGCCAGCAGCCAAACTGGACAGGGTTATGGCTACACCTTC.

J is TRBJ2-1 and V is TRBV2, with 9 bases identical to TRBD2. CDR3 size: 16 residues. Germline CDR1 SNHLY, CDR2 FYNNEI. Trimming removed 8 bases from V and 3 bases from J; junction bases left unmatched: 11. The CDR3 region has the DNA TGTGCCAGCTCTGCTTCAGCGGGGGGACACTACAATGAGCAGTTCTTC. As protein: CASSASAGGHYNEQFF.

CDR3 DNA: TGTGCCAGTACCACAGGGGTCGGCGGAAACACCATATATTTT. Translation: CASTTGVGGNTIYF. The chain employs TRBV9 and TRBJ1-3; TRBD1 matches 7 bases. The CDR3 runs 14 residues. The V gene's germline CDR1 is SGDLS and CDR2 YYNGEE. V trimming: 8 bases; J trimming: 4 bases; junction bases outside the gene matches: 9.

The chain recombines TRBV5-1 with TRBJ2-7, with 8 bases aligning to TRBD2. CDR1 SGHRS and CDR2 YFSETQ come from the germline V gene. The CDR3 runs 15 residues. V was pared by 0 bases and J by 6 bases, with 8 bases of the junction left unmatched. CDR3: CASSLAGGGRGEQYF. DNA for the CDR3: TGCGCCAGCAGCTTGGCCGGGGGGGGCCGTGGCGAGCAGTACTTC.

The chain is built from TRBV7-2 and TRBJ1-6, with 7 bases fitting TRBD1. The V gene's germline CDR1 is SGHTA and CDR2 FQGNSA. The CDR3 is made up of 14 amino acids. V dropped 0 bases and J dropped 7; count of bases not matched to a gene: 0. Here the CDR3 reads CASSLATGNSPLHF. The CDR3 coding sequence is TGTGCCAGCAGCTTAGCGACAGGGAATTCACCCCTCCACTTT.

This clone has a single count. The chain uses TRBV19 and TRBJ2-2, with TRBD1 matching 7 bases. CDR1 LNHDA and CDR2 SQIVND come from the germline V gene (reference sequence). The V gene end was trimmed by 0 bases and the J gene end by 6 bases; junction bases not matched to a gene: 4. The CDR3 spans 15 residues. The CDR3 region has the DNA TGTGCCAGTAGTATAGAGGGCAGGGGGTCCGGGGAGCTGTTTTTT. Translating gives CASSIEGRGSGELFF.

The genes are TRBV4-1 and TRBJ1-2; D unresolved. V was cut by 1 base and J by 5 bases, with 5 bases left in between. The CDR3 runs to 12 residues. Per the germline V gene, CDR1 is MGHRA and CDR2 is YSYEKL. CDR3 amino acids: CASSQGEYGYTF. DNA of the CDR3: TGCGCCAGCAGCCAAGGCGAGTATGGCTACACCTTC.

The chain uses TRBV4-3 and TRBJ1-5; maybe TRBD1 (6 bases). Trimming removed 1 base from V and 6 bases from J, with 13 bases in between. Germline V CDR1 and CDR2: LGHNA, YSLEER. The CDR3 sequence is 15 residues long. The CDR3 here is CASSQVRGASQPQHF. The CDR3 DNA follows: TGCGCCAGCAGCCAAGTACGGGGGGCAAGTCAGCCCCAGCATTTT.

V gene TRBV2 combines with J gene TRBJ2-7; a weak D match, TRBD1 (6 bases). Trimming removed 4 bases from V and 6 bases from J, with 7 bases in between. The CDR3 consists of 11 residues. Germline V gene data show CDR1 as SNHLY and CDR2 as FYNNEI. The CDR3: CASSGQVEQYF. CDR3 DNA sequence: TGTGCCAGCAGTGGACAGGTCGAGCAGTACTTC.

This sequence joins TRBV11-2 and TRBJ2-5, with 10 positions matching TRBD1. Germline V gives CDR1 SGHAT, CDR2 FQNNGV. The ends lost 4 bases at V and 5 bases at J; junction bases unmatched: 10. The CDR3 loop spans 16 amino acids. CDR3 in DNA: TGTGCCAGCAGCTCCCTCACTGACAGGGGGCCGGAGACCCAGTACTTC. Amino acids: CASSSLTDRGPETQYF.

The V and J genes are TRBV5-6 and TRBJ1-1, with a possible D match to TRBD1 (6 bases). CDR3 length equals 15 residues. Trimming removed 4 bases at V and 4 bases at J, with 17 bases between. CDR1 is SGHDT and CDR2 is YYEEEE in the germline V gene. The CDR3 sequence: CASSAPGGEGTEAFF. The CDR3 DNA is TGTGCCAGCAGCGCTCCGGGGGGCGAGGGCACTGAAGCTTTCTTT.

This rearrangement joins TRBV5-6 to TRBJ2-3; TRBD2 might be the D (7 bases). CDR3 length: 15 residues. Between the trimmed V and J ends, which lost 0 bases and 3 bases, there was a span of 11 bases. Germline V gene data show CDR1 as SGHDT and CDR2 as YYEEEE. The CDR3: CASSLGGGATDTQYF. The CDR3 region has the DNA TGTGCCAGCAGCTTGGGAGGGGGGGCAACAGATACGCAGTATTTT.

This chain connects TRBV4-1 to TRBJ2-7; tentative D call: TRBD1 (6 bases). Germline V gene lookup returns CDR1 MGHRA and CDR2 YSYEKL. Trimming took 3 bases from V and 2 from J, leaving 14 bases between them. The CDR3 totals 15 residues. The CDR3 DNA reads TGCGCCAGCAGCCACTTAGGACAGCATCCCTACGAGCAGTACTTC. It codes for CASSHLGQHPYEQYF.

The rearrangement joins TRBV11-3 to TRBJ2-3; perhaps TRBD1 as D (5 bases). The length of the CDR3 is 13 residues. V gave up 5 bases and J gave up 1 base, with 7 bases separating them. Per germline, CDR1 SGHNT and CDR2 YENEEA. The CDR3 protein is CASSTTGTDTQYF. The DNA of the CDR3 is TGTGCCAGCAGCACGACAGGCACAGATACGCAGTATTTT.

The chain uses TRBV29-1 and TRBJ1-4; TRBD1 is a possible D gene (6 bases). This CDR3 region has 13 residues. Looked up from germline, CDR1 is SQVTM and CDR2 is ANQGSEA. Trimming removed 6 bases from V and 8 bases from J, with 16 bases in between. The CDR3 coding sequence is TGCAGCGTCCAACAGGGATGGGGAGAAAAACTGTTTTTT. It codes for CSVQQGWGEKLFF.

The rearrangement uses TRBV2 and TRBJ2-1; D might be TRBD1 (6 bases). Germline CDR1 reads SNHLY; CDR2 reads FYNNEI. CDR3 size: 15 residues. Trimming cost V 4 bases and J 0 bases, with 10 bases left between them. This chain's CDR3 is CASSVRGSSYNEQFF. CDR3 DNA: TGTGCCAGCAGTGTAAGGGGGAGCTCCTACAATGAGCAGTTCTTC.

In its sample, this clone was seen a few times. The chain employs TRBV12-5 and TRBJ1-1; D uncertain. V lost 1 base and J 8 bases, leaving 11 bases between the germline ends. This CDR3 contains 13 residues. The V gene's germline CDR1 is LGHNT and CDR2 FRNRAP. The CDR3 coding sequence is TGTGCTAGTGGTTTGGAGGTAGGCAGGGAAGCTTTCTTT. Encoded protein: CASGLEVGREAFF.

The chain links TRBV15 to TRBJ2-5; 14 bases fit TRBD2. The germline CDR1 and CDR2 sequences are LNHNV and YYDKDF (reference sequence). This CDR3 has 18 amino acids. With V trimmed by 5 bases and J by 4 bases, 12 bases remained unmatched. The CDR3 nucleotides read TGTGCCACCAGCTGGGGACTAGCGGGGGCCACAGGGGGAGAGACCCAGTACTTC. Translation gives CATSWGLAGATGGETQYF.

The rearrangement uses TRBV7-6 and TRBJ1-1, with D perhaps matching TRBD1 (5 bases). The CDR3 is 13 amino acids. The V gene lost 6 bases and the J gene lost 6 bases, with 14 bases spanning the gap. Germline CDR1 and CDR2: SGHVS and FNYEAQ. The CDR3 DNA sequence: TGTGCCAGCAGATCGAACAGGAAACCTGAAGCTTTCTTT. This encodes CASRSNRKPEAFF.

J is TRBJ1-6 and V is TRBV14; possible D gene TRBD1, 5 bases. CDR3 size: 13 residues. The germline CDR1 and CDR2 sequences are SGHDN and FVKESK. V was cut by 4 bases and J by 6 bases, with 7 bases left in between. The CDR3 spells CASSRGRNSPLHF. The CDR3 coding sequence is TGTGCCAGCAGCCGGGGCCGTAATTCACCCCTCCACTTT.

The genes are TRBV25-1 and TRBJ2-5; 7 nucleotides agree with TRBD2. CDR3 length: 14 amino acids. Germline V gives CDR1 MGHDK, CDR2 SYGVNS. The trim removed 8 bases at V and 4 bases at J, leaving 10 bases unmatched. CDR3 sequence reads: CASAPAERGETQYF. The CDR3 DNA reads TGTGCCAGCGCTCCCGCGGAGCGGGGAGAGACCCAGTACTTC.